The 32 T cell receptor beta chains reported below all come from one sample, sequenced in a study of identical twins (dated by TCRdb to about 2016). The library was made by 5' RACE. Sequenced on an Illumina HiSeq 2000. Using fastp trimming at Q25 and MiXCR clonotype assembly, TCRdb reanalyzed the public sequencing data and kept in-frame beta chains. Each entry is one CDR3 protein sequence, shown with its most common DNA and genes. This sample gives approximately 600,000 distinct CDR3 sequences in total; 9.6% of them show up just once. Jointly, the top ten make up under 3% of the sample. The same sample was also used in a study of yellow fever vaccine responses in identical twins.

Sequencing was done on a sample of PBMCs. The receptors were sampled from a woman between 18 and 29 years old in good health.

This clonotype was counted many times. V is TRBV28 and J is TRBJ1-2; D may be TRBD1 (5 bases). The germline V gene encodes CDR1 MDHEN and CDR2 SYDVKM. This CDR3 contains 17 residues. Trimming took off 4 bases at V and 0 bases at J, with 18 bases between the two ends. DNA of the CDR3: TGTGCCAGCAGTTCACCGGTCAGGGATAAAGCTAACTATGGCTACACCTTC. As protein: CASSSPVRDKANYGYTF.

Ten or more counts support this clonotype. The CDR3 reads CASSLGTAPSLYF. CDR3 nucleotide sequence: TGTGCCAGCAGCCTAGGGACTGCTCCCAGTTTGTACTTC. V gene TRBV11-2 combines with J gene TRBJ2-7; maybe TRBD2 (6 bases). The CDR3 sequence is 13 residues long. Trimming shortened V by 5 bases and J by 12 bases, and 20 bases separated the two germline ends. CDR1 and CDR2 from the germline V gene are SGHAT and FQNNGV.

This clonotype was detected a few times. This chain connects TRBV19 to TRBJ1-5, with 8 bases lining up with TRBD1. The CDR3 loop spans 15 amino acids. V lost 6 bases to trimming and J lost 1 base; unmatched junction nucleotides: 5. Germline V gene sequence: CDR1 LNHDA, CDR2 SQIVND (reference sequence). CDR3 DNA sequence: TGTGCCAGTAGCGACCAGGGGGCCAGCAATCAGCCCCAGCATTTT. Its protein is CASSDQGASNQPQHF.

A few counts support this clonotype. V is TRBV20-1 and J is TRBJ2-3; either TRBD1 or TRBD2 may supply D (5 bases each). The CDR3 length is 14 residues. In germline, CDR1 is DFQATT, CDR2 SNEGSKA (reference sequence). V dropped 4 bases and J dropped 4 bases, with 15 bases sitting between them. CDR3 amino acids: CSATGTQLPDTQYF. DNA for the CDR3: TGCAGTGCTACCGGGACCCAACTCCCAGATACGCAGTATTTT.

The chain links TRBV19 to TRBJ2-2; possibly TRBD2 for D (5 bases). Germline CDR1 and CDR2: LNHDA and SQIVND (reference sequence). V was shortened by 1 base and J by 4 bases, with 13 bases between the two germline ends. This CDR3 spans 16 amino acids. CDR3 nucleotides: TGTGCCAGTAGTATAGCCCGCAACCGGGGCACCGGGGAGCTGTTTTTT. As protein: CASSIARNRGTGELFF.

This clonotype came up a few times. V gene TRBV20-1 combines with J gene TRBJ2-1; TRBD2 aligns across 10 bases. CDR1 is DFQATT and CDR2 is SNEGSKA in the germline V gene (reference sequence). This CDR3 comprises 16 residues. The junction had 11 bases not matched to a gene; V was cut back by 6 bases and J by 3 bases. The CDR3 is CSAARAPSGSYNEQFF. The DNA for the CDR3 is TGCAGTGCGGCCCGGGCCCCTAGCGGGAGCTACAATGAGCAGTTCTTC.

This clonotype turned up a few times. CDR3 in amino acids: CASSLGAGAGEKLFF. As DNA, the CDR3 is TGTGCCAGCAGTTTAGGTGCGGGGGCAGGGGAAAAACTGTTTTTT. V and J are TRBV12-3 or TRBV12-4 and TRBJ1-4; maybe TRBD1 (6 bases). V gave up 1 base and J gave up 8 bases, with 14 bases separating them. The CDR3 is 15 residues long.

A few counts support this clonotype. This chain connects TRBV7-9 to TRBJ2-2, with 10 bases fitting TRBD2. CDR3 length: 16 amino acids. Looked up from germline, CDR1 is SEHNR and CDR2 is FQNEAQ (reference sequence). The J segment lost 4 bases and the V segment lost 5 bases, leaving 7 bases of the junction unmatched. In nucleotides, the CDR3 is TGTGCCAGCAGCCTAAATAGCGGGAGGCCCACCGGGGAGCTGTTTTTT. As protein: CASSLNSGRPTGELFF.

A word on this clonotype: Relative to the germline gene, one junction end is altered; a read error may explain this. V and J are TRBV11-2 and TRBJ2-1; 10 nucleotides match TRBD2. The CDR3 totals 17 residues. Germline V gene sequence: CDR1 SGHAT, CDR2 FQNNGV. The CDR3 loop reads CASSLDASGGAYNEQFF. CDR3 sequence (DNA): TGTGCCAGCAGCTTAGATGCCAGCGGGGGGGCCTATAATGAGCAGTTCTTC.

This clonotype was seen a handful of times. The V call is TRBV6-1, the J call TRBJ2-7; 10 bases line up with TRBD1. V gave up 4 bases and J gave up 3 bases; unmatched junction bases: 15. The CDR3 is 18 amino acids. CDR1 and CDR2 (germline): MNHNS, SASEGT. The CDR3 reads CASSGTGGSAGPFYEQYF. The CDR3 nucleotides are TGTGCCAGCAGTGGGACAGGGGGGTCAGCCGGGCCGTTCTACGAGCAGTACTTC.

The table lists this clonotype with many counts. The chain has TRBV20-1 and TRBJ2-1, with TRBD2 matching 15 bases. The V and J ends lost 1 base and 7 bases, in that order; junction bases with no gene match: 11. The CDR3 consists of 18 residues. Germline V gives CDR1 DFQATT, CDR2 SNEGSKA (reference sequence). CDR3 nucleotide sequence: TGCAGTGCTAGAGGGGGACAGCCCGGGACTAGCGGGAGGAATGAGCAGTTCTTC. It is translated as CSARGGQPGTSGRNEQFF.

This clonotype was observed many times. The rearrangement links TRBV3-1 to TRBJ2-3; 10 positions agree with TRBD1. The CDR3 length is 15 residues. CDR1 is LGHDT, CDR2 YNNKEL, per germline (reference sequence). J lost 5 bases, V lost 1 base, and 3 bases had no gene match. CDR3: CASSQVDRGQDTQYF. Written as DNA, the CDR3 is TGTGCCAGCAGCCAAGTAGACAGGGGGCAAGATACGCAGTATTTT.

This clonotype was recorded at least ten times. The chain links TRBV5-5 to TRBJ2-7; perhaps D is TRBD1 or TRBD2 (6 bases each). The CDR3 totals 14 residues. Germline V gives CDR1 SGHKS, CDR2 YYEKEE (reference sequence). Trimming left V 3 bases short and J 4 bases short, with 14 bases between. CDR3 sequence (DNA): TGTGCCAGCAGCTCGAGGGGGGAGGTTTACGAGCAGTACTTC. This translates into CASSSRGEVYEQYF.

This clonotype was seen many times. The CDR3 loop reads CASRGGSYNEQFF. The CDR3 bases are TGTGCCAGCCGCGGAGGCTCCTACAATGAGCAGTTCTTC. The chain is built from TRBV6-4 and TRBJ2-1; TRBD2 is a possible D gene (5 bases). V lost 8 bases and J lost 0, with 8 bases in between. CDR3 length equals 13 residues. The germline gives CDR1 MRHNA, CDR2 SNTAGT.

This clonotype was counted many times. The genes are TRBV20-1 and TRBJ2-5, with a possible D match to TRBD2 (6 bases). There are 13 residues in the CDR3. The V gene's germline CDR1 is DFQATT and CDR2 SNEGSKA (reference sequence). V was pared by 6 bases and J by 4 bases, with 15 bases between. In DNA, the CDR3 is TGCAGTGCCCTATCGCGGGGCCCAGAGACCCAGTACTTC. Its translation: CSALSRGPETQYF.

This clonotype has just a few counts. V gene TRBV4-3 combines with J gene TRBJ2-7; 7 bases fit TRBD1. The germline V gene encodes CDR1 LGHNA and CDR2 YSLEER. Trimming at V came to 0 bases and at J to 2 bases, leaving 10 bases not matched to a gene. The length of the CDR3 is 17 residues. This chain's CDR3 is CASSQDPFVGQTYEQYF. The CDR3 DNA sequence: TGCGCCAGCAGCCAAGATCCTTTTGTGGGACAGACCTACGAGCAGTACTTC.

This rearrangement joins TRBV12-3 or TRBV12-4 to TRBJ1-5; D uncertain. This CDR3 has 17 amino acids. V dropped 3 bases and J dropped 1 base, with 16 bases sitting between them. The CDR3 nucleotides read TGTGCCAGCAGTTTCTTAGGGCAGGCTGGGAGCAATCAGCCCCAGCATTTT. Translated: CASSFLGQAGSNQPQHF.

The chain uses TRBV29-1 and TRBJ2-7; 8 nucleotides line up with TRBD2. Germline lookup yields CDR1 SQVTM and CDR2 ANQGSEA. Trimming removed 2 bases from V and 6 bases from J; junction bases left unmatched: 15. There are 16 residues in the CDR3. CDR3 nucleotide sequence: TGCAGCGTTGAAAGTCCGGCTAGCGGGTACGCTAGCGAGCAGTACTTC. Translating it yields CSVESPASGYASEQYF.

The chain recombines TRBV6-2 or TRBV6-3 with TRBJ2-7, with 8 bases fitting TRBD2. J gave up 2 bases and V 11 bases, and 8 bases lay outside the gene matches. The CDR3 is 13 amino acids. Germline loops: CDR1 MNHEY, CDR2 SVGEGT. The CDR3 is CACRTGGPYEQYF. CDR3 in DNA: TGTGCCTGCCGAACGGGAGGGCCCTACGAGCAGTACTTC.

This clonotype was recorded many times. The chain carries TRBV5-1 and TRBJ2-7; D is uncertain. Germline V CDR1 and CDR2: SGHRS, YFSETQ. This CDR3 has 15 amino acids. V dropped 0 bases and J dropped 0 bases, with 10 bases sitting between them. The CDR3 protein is CASSLAGASSYEQYF. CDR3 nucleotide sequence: TGCGCCAGCAGCTTGGCCGGCGCATCCTCCTACGAGCAGTACTTC.

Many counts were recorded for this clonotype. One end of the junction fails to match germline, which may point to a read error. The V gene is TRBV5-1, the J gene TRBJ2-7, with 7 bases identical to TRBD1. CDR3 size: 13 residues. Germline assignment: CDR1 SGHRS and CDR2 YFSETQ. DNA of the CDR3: TGTGCCAGCAGCACCGGGACAGCCTACGAGCAGTACTTC. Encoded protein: CASSTGTAYEQYF.

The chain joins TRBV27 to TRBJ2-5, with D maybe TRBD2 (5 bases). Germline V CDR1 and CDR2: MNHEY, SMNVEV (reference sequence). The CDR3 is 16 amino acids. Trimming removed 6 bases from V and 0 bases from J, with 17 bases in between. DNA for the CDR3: TGTGCCAGCAGCCCTAGGGCGGGCCCTTACCAAGAGACCCAGTACTTC. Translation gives CASSPRAGPYQETQYF.

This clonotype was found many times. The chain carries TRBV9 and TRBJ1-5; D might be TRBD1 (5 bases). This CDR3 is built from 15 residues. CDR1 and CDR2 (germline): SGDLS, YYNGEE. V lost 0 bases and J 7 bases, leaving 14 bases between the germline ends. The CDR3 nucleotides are TGTGCCAGCAGCGTAGACGGCAGGGTGGGACAGCCCCAGCATTTT. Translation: CASSVDGRVGQPQHF.

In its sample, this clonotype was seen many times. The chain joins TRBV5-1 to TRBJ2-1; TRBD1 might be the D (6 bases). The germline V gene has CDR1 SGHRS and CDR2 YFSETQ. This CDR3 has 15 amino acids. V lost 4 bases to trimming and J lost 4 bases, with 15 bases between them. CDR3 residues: CASSDGTPHYNEQFF. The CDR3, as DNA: TGCGCCAGCAGCGACGGGACACCGCATTACAATGAGCAGTTCTTC.

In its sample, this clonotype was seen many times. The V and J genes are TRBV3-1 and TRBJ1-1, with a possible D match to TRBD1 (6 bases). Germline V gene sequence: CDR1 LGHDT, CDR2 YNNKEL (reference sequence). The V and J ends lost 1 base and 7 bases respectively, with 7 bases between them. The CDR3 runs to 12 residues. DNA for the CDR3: TGTGCCAGCAGCCAAGGGACAGTTGAAGCTTTCTTT. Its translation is CASSQGTVEAFF.

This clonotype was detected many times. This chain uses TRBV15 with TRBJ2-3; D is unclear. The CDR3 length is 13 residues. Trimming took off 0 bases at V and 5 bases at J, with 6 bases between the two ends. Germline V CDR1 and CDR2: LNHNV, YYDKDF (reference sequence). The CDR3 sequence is CATSRDPRDTQYF. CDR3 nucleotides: TGTGCCACCAGCAGAGATCCGCGAGATACGCAGTATTTT.

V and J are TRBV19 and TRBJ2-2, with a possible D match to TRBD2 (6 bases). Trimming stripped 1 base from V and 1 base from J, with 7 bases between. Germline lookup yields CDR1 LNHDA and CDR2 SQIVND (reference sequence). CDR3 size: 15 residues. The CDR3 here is CASSIAGVNTGELFF. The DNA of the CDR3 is TGTGCCAGTAGTATAGCGGGAGTGAACACCGGGGAGCTGTTTTTT.

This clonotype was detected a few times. As DNA, the CDR3 is TGTGCCAGCAGCCAGGGACCTCATCGTTACGAGCAGTACTTC. It encodes CASSQGPHRYEQYF. The chain couples TRBV3-1 to TRBJ2-7; either TRBD1 or TRBD2 may fit D (5 bases each). V was cut by 3 bases and J by 4 bases, with 13 bases left in between. Germline V gene sequence: CDR1 LGHDT, CDR2 YNNKEL (reference sequence). This CDR3 is built from 14 residues.

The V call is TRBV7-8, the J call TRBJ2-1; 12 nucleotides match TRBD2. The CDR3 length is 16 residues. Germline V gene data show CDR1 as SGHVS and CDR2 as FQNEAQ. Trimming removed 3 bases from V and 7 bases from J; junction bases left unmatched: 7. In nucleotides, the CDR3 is TGTGCCAGCAGCTTTAAGACTAGCGGGAGTTTTAATGAGCAGTTCTTC. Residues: CASSFKTSGSFNEQFF.

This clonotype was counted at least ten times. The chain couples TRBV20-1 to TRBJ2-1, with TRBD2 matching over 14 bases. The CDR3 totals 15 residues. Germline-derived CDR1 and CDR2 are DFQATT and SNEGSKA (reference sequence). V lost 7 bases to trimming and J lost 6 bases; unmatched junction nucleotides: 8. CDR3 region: CSVSLGTSGSNEQFF. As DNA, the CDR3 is TGCAGTGTTAGCCTCGGGACTAGCGGGAGCAATGAGCAGTTCTTC.

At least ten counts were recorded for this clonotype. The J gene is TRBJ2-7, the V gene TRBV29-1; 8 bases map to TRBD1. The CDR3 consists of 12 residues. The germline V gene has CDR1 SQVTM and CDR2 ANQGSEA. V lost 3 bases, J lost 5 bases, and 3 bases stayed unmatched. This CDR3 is CSVEETGDEQYF. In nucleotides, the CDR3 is TGCAGCGTTGAGGAGACAGGGGACGAGCAGTACTTC.

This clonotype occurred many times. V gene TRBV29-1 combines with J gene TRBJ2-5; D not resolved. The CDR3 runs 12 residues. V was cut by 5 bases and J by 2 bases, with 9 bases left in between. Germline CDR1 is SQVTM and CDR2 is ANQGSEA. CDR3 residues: CSVRQLQETQYF. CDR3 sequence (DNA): TGCAGCGTTAGGCAGTTGCAAGAGACCCAGTACTTC.